The present TCR beta chain was sequenced within a study of T cell repertoires in cytomegalovirus infection. The overall study: Alongside well-studied HLA-B-restricted CMV epitopes, recently identified HLA-C-restricted CMV epitopes were also used. Findings of the study overall: People with CMV and the relevant HLA were identified by cumulative public TCR beta family frequency. The ex vivo response showed dominance by HLA-C-restricted CMV-specific TCR beta clonotypes.

Turning to this clonotype: Its antigen is still unknown.

TCRdb recomputed calls from the reads with MiXCR, one row per CDR3 protein. This table holds approximately 770,000 distinct CDR3 sequences, around 29% found once. CDR1 and CDR2 from the germline V gene are SGHVS and FNYEAQ. Trimming at V came to 0 bases and at J to 4 bases, leaving 6 bases not matched to a gene. The CDR3 is 15 amino acids. The genes are TRBV7-6 and TRBJ2-7, with TRBD1 identical over 7 bases. The sequence came from a human donor in good health (CMV status not recorded). Some clones in this sample may be carry-over from other donors' samples. This specimen consisted of cultured CD8+ T cells from PBMCs, obtained from culture after CMV antigen stimulation. For the CDR3, the DNA is TGTGCCAGCAGCTTAGCGCCGGACAGGACTTACGAGCAGTACTTC. Translation: CASSLAPDRTYEQYF.